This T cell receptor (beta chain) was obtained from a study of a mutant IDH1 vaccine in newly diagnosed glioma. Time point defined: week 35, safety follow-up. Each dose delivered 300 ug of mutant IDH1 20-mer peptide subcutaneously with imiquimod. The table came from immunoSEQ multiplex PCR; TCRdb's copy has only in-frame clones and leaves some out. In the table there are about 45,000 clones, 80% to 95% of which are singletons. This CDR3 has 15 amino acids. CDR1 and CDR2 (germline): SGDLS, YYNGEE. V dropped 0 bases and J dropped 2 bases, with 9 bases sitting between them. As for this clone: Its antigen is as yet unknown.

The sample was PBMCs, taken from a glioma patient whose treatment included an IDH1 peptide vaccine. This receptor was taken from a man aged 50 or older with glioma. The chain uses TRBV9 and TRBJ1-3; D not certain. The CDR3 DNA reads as TGTGCCAGCAGCGTAGATGTAGGGACTGGAAACACCATATATTTT. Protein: CASSVDVGTGNTIYF.